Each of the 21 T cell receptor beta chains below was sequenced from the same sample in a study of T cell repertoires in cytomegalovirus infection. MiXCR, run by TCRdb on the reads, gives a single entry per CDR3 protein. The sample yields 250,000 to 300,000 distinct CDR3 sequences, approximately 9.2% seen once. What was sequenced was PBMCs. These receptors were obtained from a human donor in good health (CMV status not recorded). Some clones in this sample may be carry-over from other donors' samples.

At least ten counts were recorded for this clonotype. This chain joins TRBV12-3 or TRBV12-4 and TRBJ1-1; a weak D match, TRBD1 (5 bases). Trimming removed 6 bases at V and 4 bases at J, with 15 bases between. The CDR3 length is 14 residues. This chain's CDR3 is CASSFTGGSTEAFF. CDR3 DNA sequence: TGTGCCAGCAGCTTCACCGGGGGGAGCACTGAAGCTTTCTTT.

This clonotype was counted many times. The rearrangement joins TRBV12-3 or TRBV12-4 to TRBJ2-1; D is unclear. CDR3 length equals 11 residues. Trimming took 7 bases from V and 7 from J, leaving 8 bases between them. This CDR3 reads CASTRRNEQFF. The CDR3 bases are TGTGCCAGCACAAGGCGGAATGAGCAGTTCTTC.

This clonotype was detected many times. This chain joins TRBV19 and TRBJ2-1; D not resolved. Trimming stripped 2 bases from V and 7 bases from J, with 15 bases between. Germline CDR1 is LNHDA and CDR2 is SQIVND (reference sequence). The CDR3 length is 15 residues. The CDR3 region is CASSITGLSGNEQFF. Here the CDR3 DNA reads TGTGCCAGTAGTATAACCGGGTTGAGTGGGAATGAGCAGTTCTTC.

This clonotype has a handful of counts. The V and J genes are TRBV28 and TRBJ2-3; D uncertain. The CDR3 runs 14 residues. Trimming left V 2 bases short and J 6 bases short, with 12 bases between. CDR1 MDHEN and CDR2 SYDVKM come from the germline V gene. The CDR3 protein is CASSLGPNSDTQYF. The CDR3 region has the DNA TGTGCCAGCAGTTTAGGGCCAAACTCCGATACGCAGTATTTT. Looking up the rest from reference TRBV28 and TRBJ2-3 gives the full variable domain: DVKVTQSSRYLVKRTGEKVFLECVQDMDHENMFWYRQDPGLGLRLIYFSYDVKMKEKGDIPEGYSVSREKKERFSLILESASTNQTSMYLCASSLGPNSDTQYFGPGTRLTVL.

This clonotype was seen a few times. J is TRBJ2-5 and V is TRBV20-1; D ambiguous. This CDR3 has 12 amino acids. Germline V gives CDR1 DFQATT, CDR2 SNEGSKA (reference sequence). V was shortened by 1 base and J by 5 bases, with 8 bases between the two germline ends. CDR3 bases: TGCAGTGCTAGAGGGAGCTACGAGACCCAGTACTTC. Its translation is CSARGSYETQYF.

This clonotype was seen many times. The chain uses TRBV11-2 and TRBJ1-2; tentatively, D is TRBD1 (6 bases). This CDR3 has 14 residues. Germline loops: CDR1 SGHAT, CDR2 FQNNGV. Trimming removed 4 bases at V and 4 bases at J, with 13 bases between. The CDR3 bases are TGTGCCAGCAGCTGGGGGCATCCGTTCTATGGCTACACCTTC. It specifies CASSWGHPFYGYTF.

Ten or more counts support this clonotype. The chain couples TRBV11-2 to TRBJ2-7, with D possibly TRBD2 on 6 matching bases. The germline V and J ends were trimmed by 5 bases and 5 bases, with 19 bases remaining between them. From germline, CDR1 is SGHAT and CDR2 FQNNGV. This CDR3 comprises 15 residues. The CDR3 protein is CASSRREQGSHEQYF. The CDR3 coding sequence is TGTGCCAGCAGCCGCCGGGAGCAGGGATCTCACGAGCAGTACTTC.

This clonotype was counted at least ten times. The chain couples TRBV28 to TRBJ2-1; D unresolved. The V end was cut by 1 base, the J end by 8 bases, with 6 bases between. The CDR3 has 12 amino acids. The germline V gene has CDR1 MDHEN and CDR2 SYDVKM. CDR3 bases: TGTGCCAGCAGTTTATTCCCGTATGAGCAGTTCTTC. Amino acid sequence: CASSLFPYEQFF. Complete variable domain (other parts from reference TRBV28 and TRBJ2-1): DVKVTQSSRYLVKRTGEKVFLECVQDMDHENMFWYRQDPGLGLRLIYFSYDVKMKEKGDIPEGYSVSREKKERFSLILESASTNQTSMYLCASSLFPYEQFFGPGTRLTVL.

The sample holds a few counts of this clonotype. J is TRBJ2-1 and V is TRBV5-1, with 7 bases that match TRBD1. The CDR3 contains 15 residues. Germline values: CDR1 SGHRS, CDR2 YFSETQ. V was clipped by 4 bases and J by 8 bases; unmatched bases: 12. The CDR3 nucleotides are TGCGCCAGCAGCGCAACTAGGGGGCCGAACGATGAGCAGTTCTTC. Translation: CASSATRGPNDEQFF.

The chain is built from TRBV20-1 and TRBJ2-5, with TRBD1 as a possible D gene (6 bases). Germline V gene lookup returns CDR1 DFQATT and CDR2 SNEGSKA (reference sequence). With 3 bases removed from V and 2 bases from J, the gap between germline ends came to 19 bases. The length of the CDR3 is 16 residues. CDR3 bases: TGCAGTGCTAGCACTATCAAAGGGGGTCTTCAAGAGACCCAGTACTTC. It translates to CSASTIKGGLQETQYF.

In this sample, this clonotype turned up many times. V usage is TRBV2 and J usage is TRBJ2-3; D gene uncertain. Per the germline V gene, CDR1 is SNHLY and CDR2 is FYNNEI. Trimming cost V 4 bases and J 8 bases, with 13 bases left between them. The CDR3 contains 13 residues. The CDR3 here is CASSVSARGTQYF. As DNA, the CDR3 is TGTGCCAGCAGTGTCTCGGCTCGTGGTACGCAGTATTTT.

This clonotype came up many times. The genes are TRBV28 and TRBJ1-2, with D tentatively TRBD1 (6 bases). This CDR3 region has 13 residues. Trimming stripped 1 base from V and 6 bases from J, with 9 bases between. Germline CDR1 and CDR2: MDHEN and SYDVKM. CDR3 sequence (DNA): TGTGCCAGCAGTTTATCCGACAGGAATGGCTACACCTTC. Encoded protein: CASSLSDRNGYTF.

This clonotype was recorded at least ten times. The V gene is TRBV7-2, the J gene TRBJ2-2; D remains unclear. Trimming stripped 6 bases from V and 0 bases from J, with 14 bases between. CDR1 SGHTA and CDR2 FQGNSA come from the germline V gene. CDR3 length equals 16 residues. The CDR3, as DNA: TGTGCCAGCAGAAAACACAAACCTCCGAACACCGGGGAGCTGTTTTTT. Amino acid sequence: CASRKHKPPNTGELFF.

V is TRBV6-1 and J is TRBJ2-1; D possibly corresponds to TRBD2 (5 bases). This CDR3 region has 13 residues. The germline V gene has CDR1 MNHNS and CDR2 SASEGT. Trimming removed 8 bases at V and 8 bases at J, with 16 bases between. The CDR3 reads CASLFRGMDEQFF. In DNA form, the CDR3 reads TGTGCCAGCCTCTTTCGAGGGATGGATGAGCAGTTCTTC.

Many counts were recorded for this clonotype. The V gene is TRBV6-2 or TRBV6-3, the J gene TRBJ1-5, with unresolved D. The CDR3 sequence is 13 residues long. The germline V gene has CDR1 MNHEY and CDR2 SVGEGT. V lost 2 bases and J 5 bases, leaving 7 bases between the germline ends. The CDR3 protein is CASSYGWDQPQHF. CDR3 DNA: TGTGCCAGCAGTTACGGCTGGGATCAGCCCCAGCATTTT.

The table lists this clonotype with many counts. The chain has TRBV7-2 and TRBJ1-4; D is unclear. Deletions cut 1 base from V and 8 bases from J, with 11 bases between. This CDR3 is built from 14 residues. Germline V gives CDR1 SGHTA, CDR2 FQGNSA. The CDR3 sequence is CASSLDRRREKLFF. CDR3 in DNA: TGTGCCAGCAGCTTAGATCGGAGAAGGGAAAAACTGTTTTTT.

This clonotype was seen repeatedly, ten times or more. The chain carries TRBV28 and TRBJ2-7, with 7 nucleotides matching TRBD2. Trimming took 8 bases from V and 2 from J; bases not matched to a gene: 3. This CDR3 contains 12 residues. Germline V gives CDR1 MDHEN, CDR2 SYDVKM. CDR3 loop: CASSAGAYEQYF. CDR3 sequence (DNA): TGTGCCAGCTCGGCGGGGGCCTACGAGCAGTACTTC.

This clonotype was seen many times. The CDR3 is CASSSRQGRSSYNSPLHF. The CDR3 DNA follows: TGTGCCAGCAGTTCCCGACAGGGAAGGAGCTCCTATAATTCACCCCTCCACTTT. This rearrangement joins TRBV28 to TRBJ1-6; 7 bases are a match to TRBD1. The CDR3 spans 18 residues. Trimming took 4 bases from V and 0 from J; bases not matched to a gene: 9. Germline loops: CDR1 MDHEN, CDR2 SYDVKM. Filled out from reference TRBV28 and TRBJ1-6, the complete variable domain reads DVKVTQSSRYLVKRTGEKVFLECVQDMDHENMFWYRQDPGLGLRLIYFSYDVKMKEKGDIPEGYSVSREKKERFSLILESASTNQTSMYLCASSSRQGRSSYNSPLHFGNGTRLTVT.

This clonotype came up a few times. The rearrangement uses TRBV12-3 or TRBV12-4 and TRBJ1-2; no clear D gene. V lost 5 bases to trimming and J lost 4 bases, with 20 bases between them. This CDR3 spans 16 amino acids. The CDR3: CASSLGRAREGYGYTF. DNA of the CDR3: TGTGCCAGCAGTCTTGGGCGCGCGAGGGAGGGCTATGGCTACACCTTC.

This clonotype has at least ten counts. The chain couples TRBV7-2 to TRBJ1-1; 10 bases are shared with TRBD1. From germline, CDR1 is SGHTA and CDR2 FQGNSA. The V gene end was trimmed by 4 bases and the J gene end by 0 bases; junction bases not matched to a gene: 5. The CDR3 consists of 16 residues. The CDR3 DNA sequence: TGTGCCAGCAGCTCCCCGACAGGGGGCATGAACACTGAAGCTTTCTTT. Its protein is CASSSPTGGMNTEAFF.

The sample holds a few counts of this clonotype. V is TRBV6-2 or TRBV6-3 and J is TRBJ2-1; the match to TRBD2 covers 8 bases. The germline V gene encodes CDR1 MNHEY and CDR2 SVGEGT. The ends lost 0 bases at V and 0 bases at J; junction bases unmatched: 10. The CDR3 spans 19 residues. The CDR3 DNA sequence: TGTGCCAGCAGTTACTCGGAGCGGGGGTCCCATAGCTCCTACAATGAGCAGTTCTTC. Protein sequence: CASSYSERGSHSSYNEQFF.